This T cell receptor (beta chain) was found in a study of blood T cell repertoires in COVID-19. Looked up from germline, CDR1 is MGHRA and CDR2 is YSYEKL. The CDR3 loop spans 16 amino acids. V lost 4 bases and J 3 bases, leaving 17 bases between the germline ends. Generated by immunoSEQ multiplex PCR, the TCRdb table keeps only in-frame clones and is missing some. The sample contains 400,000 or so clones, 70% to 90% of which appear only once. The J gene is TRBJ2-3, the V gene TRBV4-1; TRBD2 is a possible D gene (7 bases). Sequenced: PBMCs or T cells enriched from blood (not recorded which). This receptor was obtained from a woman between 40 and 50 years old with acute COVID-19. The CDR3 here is CASSPEGGPGTDTQYF. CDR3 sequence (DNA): TGCGCCAGCAGCCCCGAGGGGGGGCCAGGGACAGATACGCAGTATTTT.